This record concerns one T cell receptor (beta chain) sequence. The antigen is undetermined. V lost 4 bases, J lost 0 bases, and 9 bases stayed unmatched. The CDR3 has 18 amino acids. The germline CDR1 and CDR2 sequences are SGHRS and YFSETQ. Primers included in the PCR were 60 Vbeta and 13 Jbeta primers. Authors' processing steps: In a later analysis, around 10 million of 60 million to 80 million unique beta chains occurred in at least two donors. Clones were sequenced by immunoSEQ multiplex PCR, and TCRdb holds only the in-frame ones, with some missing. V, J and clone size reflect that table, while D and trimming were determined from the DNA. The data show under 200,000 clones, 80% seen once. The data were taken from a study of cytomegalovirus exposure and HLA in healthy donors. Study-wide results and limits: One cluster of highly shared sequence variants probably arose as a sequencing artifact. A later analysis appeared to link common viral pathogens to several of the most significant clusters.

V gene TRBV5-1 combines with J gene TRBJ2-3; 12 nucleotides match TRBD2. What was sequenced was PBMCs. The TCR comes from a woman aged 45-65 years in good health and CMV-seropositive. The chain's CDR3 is CASSPLYLAGGSTDTQYF. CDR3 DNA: TGCGCCAGCAGCCCACTATATCTAGCGGGGGGGAGCACAGATACGCAGTATTTT.